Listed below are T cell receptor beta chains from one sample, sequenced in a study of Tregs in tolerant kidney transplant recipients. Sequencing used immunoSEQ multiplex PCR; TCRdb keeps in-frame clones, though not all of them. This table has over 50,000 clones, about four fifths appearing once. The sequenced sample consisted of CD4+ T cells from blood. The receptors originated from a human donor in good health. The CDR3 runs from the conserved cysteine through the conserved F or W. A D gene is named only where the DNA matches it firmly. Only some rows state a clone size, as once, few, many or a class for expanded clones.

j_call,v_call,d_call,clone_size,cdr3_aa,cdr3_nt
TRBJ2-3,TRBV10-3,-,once,CAISLPTDTQYF,TGTGCCATCAGTCTACCCACAGATACGCAGTATTTT
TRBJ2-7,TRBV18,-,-,CASSPYEGVSYEQYF,TGTGCCAGCTCACCATACGAGGGAGTTAGCTACGAGCAGTACTTC
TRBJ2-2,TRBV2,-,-,CASSENIVGGELFF,TGTGCCAGCAGTGAAAATATCGTTGGGGGGGAGCTGTTTTTT
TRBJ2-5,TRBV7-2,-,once,CASRPTRYKETQYF,TGTGCCAGCAGGCCGACTAGGTATAAAGAGACCCAGTACTTC
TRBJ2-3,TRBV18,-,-,CASSPQGHLTDTQYF,TGTGCCAGCTCACCACAAGGCCACCTCACAGATACGCAGTATTTT
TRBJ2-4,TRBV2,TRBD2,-,CASTRTSVAKNIQYF,TGTGCCAGCACGCGGACTAGTGTGGCCAAAAACATTCAGTACTTC
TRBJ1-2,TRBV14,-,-,CASSQVELPKVYGYTF,TGTGCCAGCAGCCAAGTGGAACTCCCAAAGGTGTATGGCTACACCTTC
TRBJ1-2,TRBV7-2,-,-,CASSSEPLSYGYTF,TGTGCCAGCAGCTCCGAGCCGCTTTCCTATGGCTACACCTTC
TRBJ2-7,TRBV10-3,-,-,CAIRATGGEEQYF,TGTGCCATCAGGGCCACGGGCGGTGAGGAGCAGTACTTC
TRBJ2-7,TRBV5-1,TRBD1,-,CASSFDRAYEQYF,TGCGCCAGCAGCTTCGACAGGGCCTACGAGCAGTACTTC
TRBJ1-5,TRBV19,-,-,CASRGNSNQPQHF,TGTGCCAGTAGGGGGAATAGCAATCAGCCCCAGCATTTT
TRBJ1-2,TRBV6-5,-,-,CASLIEGGYTF,TGTGCCAGCCTGATAGAAGGTGGCTACACCTTC
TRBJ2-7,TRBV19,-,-,CASSLGANWGEQYF,TGTGCCAGTAGTCTAGGGGCCAATTGGGGCGAGCAGTACTTC
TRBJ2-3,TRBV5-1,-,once,CASSLGWQNPVDTQYF,TGCGCCAGCAGCTTGGGTTGGCAGAACCCCGTAGATACGCAGTATTTT
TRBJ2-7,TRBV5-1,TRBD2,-,CASSLGLAGEDEQYF,TGCGCCAGCAGCTTGGGACTAGCGGGAGAGGACGAGCAGTACTTC
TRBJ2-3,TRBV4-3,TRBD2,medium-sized,CASSTRLADTQYF,TGCGCCAGCAGCACCAGACTAGCTGATACGCAGTATTTT
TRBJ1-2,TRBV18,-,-,CASSEGVSGYTF,TGTGCCAGCTCCGAGGGGGTGAGTGGCTACACCTTC
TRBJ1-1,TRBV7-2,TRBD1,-,CASSLRQGNEAFF,TGTGCCAGCAGCCTCCGACAGGGGAATGAAGCTTTCTTT
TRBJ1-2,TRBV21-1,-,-,CASSKGPRDGYTF,TGTGCCAGCAGCAAAGGTCCCAGGGATGGCTACACCTTC
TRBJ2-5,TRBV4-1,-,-,CASSPPHLGQRFQETQYF,TGCGCCAGCAGCCCCCCGCACCTCGGACAGAGATTTCAAGAGACCCAGTACTTC
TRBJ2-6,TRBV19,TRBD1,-,CASLNRGTGANVLTF,TGTGCCAGTCTAAACAGGGGTACTGGGGCCAACGTCCTGACTTTC
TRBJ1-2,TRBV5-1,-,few,CASREGNYGYTF,TGCGCCAGCAGGGAGGGAAACTATGGCTACACCTTC
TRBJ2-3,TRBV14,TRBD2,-,CASSQVTARGGLDTQYF,TGTGCCAGCAGCCAAGTAACAGCGCGGGGGGGTCTAGATACGCAGTATTTT
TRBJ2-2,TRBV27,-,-,CASSLRVNTGELFF,TGTGCCAGCAGTTTAAGAGTTAACACCGGGGAGCTGTTTTTT
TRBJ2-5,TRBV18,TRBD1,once,CASSHPGTGGETQYF,TGTGCCAGCTCACACCCCGGGACAGGGGGAGAGACCCAGTACTTC
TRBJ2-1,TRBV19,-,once,CASSIVTKGLLTDLYNEQFF,TGTGCCAGTAGTATAGTAACCAAGGGACTTCTCACCGATCTATACAATGAGCAGTTCTTC
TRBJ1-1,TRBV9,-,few,CASSVATSLLNTEAFF,TGTGCCAGCAGCGTAGCAACCTCCCTTCTGAACACTGAAGCTTTCTTT
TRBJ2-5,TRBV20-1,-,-,CSAHFWETQYF,TGCAGTGCTCACTTCTGGGAGACCCAGTACTTC
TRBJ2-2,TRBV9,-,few,CASSFEGLGTGELFF,TGTGCCAGCAGCTTCGAGGGTTTGGGCACCGGGGAGCTGTTTTTT
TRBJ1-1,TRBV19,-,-,CASIGISNTEAFF,TGTGCCAGTATTGGAATCTCGAACACTGAAGCTTTCTTT
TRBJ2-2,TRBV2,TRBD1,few,CASRLDRGLPGELFF,TGTGCCAGCAGATTAGACAGGGGCCTTCCCGGGGAGCTGTTTTTT
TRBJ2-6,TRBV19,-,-,CASSIRGAGANVLTF,TGTGCCAGTAGTATCCGAGGGGCTGGGGCCAACGTCCTGACTTTC